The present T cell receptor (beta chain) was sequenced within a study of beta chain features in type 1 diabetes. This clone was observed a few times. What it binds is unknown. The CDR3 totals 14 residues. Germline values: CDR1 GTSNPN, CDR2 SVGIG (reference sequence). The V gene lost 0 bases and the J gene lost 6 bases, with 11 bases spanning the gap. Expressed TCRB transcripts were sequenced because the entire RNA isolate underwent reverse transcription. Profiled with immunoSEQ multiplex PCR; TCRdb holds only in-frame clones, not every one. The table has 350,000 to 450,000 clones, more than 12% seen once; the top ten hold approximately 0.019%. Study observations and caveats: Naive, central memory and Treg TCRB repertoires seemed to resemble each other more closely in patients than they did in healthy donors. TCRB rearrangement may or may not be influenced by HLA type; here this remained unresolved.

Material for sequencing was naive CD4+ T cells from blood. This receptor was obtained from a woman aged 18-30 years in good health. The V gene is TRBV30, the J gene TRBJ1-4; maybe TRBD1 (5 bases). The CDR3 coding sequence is TGTGCCTGGAGTGTACGGCGGGGCGATGAAAAACTGTTTTTT. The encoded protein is CAWSVRRGDEKLFF.